Each of the 17 T cell receptor beta chains below was sequenced from the same sample in a study of cytomegalovirus exposure and HLA in healthy donors. Vbeta (60) and Jbeta (13) primers were used in the PCR. TCRdb's table, derived via immunoSEQ multiplex PCR, lists solely in-frame clones and lacks some. The sample lists some 140,000 clones, around three quarters occurring once. Sequencing was done on a sample of PBMCs. The receptors were gathered from a man aged 18 to 29 in good health and CMV-seronegative.

This rearrangement joins TRBV30 to TRBJ2-2; possible D gene TRBD2, 5 bases. Germline V gene data show CDR1 as GTSNPN and CDR2 as SVGIG (reference sequence). V lost 2 bases and J lost 3, with 10 bases in between. The CDR3 totals 14 residues. CDR3 nucleotide sequence: TGTGCCTGGAGTAGCATCGGGGACACCGGGGAGCTGTTTTTT. Encoded protein: CAWSSIGDTGELFF.

This clone was seen only a few times. The chain links TRBV10-3 to TRBJ1-6; tentative D call: TRBD1 (6 bases). V was clipped by 3 bases and J by 7 bases, with 7 bases between them. This CDR3 is built from 13 residues. Germline V CDR1 and CDR2: ENHRY, SYGVKD. The CDR3: CAISDRGNSPLHF. The CDR3 DNA reads as TGTGCCATCAGTGACAGGGGCAATTCACCCCTCCACTTT.

This clone was picked up a small number of times. The chain employs TRBV6-5 and TRBJ2-7, with 10 bases that match TRBD1. V lost 4 bases to trimming and J lost 6 bases; unmatched junction nucleotides: 6. The germline CDR1 and CDR2 sequences are MNHEY and SVGAGI. The CDR3 has 14 amino acids. The CDR3 loop is CASSFRQGAREQYF. CDR3 nucleotides: TGTGCCAGCAGTTTCAGACAGGGGGCCCGCGAGCAGTACTTC.

This chain joins TRBV7-2 and TRBJ1-2, with D perhaps TRBD1 (5 bases). Germline V gene sequence: CDR1 SGHTA, CDR2 FQGNSA. This CDR3 has 16 amino acids. Deletions cut 4 bases from V and 4 bases from J, with 19 bases between. The CDR3 DNA reads TGTGCCAGCAGCTCAGACAAAGACAGATATTTCTATGGCTACACCTTC. Amino acids: CASSSDKDRYFYGYTF.

The DNA of the CDR3 is TGTGCCTGGAGTGCGTTTTGGTCTTCTCAGGGGGAGCTGTTTTTT. Translation gives CAWSAFWSSQGELFF. V usage is TRBV30 and J usage is TRBJ2-2; D is uncertain. The V gene lost 1 base and the J gene lost 8 bases, with 17 bases spanning the gap. The CDR3 extends over 15 amino acids. Germline V gene data show CDR1 as GTSNPN and CDR2 as SVGIG (reference sequence).

The chain joins TRBV19 to TRBJ1-5; the D gene is possibly TRBD1 (6 bases). Germline lookup yields CDR1 LNHDA and CDR2 SQIVND (reference sequence). V dropped 7 bases and J dropped 5 bases, with 18 bases sitting between them. This CDR3 region has 15 residues. CDR3: CASNQRRGFDQPQHF. The CDR3 DNA sequence: TGTGCCAGTAATCAGCGCAGGGGCTTCGATCAGCCCCAGCATTTT.

This clone was seen a handful of times. The rearrangement joins TRBV5-1 to TRBJ2-5, with 9 bases identical to TRBD1. V shed 3 bases, J shed 4 bases, and the junction held 7 bases outside the gene matches. Germline V CDR1 and CDR2: SGHRS, YFSETQ. This CDR3 region has 15 residues. CDR3 loop: CASSSVTGGSETQYF. The CDR3 DNA is TGCGCCAGCAGCTCAGTAACAGGGGGCTCAGAGACCCAGTACTTC. Full variable domain (missing parts from reference TRBV5-1 and TRBJ2-5): KAGVTQTPRYLIKTRGQQVTLSCSPISGHRSVSWYQQTPGQGLQFLFEYFSETQRNKGNFPGRFSGRQFSNSRSEMNVSTLELGDSALYLCASSSVTGGSETQYFGPGTRLLVL.

V gene TRBV29-1 combines with J gene TRBJ2-7, with D perhaps TRBD1 (5 bases). V was clipped by 4 bases and J by 2 bases, with 12 bases between them. Germline values: CDR1 SQVTM, CDR2 ANQGSEA. This CDR3 contains 13 residues. CDR3 region: CSVGGRGAYEQYF. CDR3 in DNA: TGCAGCGTTGGGGGAAGGGGTGCCTACGAGCAGTACTTC.

The genes are TRBV27 and TRBJ2-7; D remains unclear. Germline assignment: CDR1 MNHEY and CDR2 SMNVEV (reference sequence). The ends were cut back, 3 bases at V and 11 bases at J, with 11 bases in the middle. This CDR3 contains 11 residues. The DNA of the CDR3 is TGTGCCAGCAGTTTTGGGCGCGTGGAGTACTTC. This sequence encodes CASSFGRVEYF.

V is TRBV18 and J is TRBJ2-7, with unresolved D. The CDR3 runs 16 residues. The ends were cut back, 2 bases at V and 3 bases at J, with 17 bases in the middle. Germline CDR1 and CDR2: KGHSH and LQKENI. Here the CDR3 DNA reads TGTGCCAGCTCACCAAGGTTAGCAGTAGCAGTCTACGAGCAGTACTTC. It specifies CASSPRLAVAVYEQYF.

As to this clone: The junction shows a germline mismatch at one end, possibly a read error. The chain carries TRBV7-9 and TRBJ1-1, with D maybe TRBD1 (5 bases). Germline V CDR1 and CDR2: SEHNR, FQNEAQ (reference sequence). The CDR3 length is 12 residues. CDR3 residues: CSSSSGGTEAFF. In nucleotides, the CDR3 is TGTTCCAGCAGCTCCGGGGGTACTGAAGCTTTCTTT.

The chain carries TRBV5-1 and TRBJ2-3, with a weak D call TRBD2 (6 bases). Germline lookup yields CDR1 SGHRS and CDR2 YFSETQ. The CDR3 runs 15 residues. Trimming shortened V by 0 bases and J by 2 bases, and 10 bases separated the two germline ends. The CDR3: CASSLGLDFTDTQYF. CDR3 nucleotide sequence: TGCGCCAGCAGCTTGGGACTAGATTTCACAGATACGCAGTATTTT.

The J gene is TRBJ1-6, the V gene TRBV5-1, with unresolved D. Germline CDR1 and CDR2: SGHRS and YFSETQ. The CDR3 loop spans 16 amino acids. Deletions cut 3 bases from V and 7 bases from J, with 17 bases between. The CDR3 DNA reads TGCGCCAGCAGCTCCTCTCCAGGTGGTGTGAATTCACCCCTCCACTTT. Translation gives CASSSSPGGVNSPLHF.

In its sample, this clone was seen a few times. The chain links TRBV5-6 to TRBJ1-5; 7 bases fit TRBD1. The V and J ends lost 3 bases and 5 bases, in that order; junction bases with no gene match: 5. From germline, CDR1 is SGHDT and CDR2 YYEEEE. The CDR3 has 14 amino acids. The CDR3 coding sequence is TGTGCCAGCAGCTCGGGACAGCGATATCAGCCCCAGCATTTT. This encodes CASSSGQRYQPQHF.

The chain combines TRBV15 with TRBJ1-5, with no clear D. The V gene lost 1 base and the J gene lost 5 bases, with 9 bases spanning the gap. This CDR3 region has 14 residues. CDR1 is LNHNV and CDR2 is YYDKDF in the germline V gene (reference sequence). The chain's CDR3 is CATSRVSRDQPQHF. CDR3 DNA: TGTGCCACCAGCAGAGTTTCGAGGGATCAGCCCCAGCATTTT.

In its sample, this clone was seen a few times. The gene calls are TRBV18 and TRBJ2-1; perhaps TRBD1 as D (6 bases). The germline CDR1 and CDR2 sequences are KGHSH and LQKENI. V lost 0 bases to trimming and J lost 5 bases, with 14 bases between them. The CDR3 extends over 16 amino acids. The DNA for the CDR3 is TGTGCCAGCTCACCACCTGACAGGTTCTGGAACAATGAGCAGTTCTTC. This gives the protein CASSPPDRFWNNEQFF.

Only a few counts were recorded for this clone. The J gene is TRBJ1-1, the V gene TRBV6-5; 8 nucleotides line up with TRBD1. CDR3 length equals 14 residues. V gave up 6 bases and J gave up 6 bases; unmatched junction bases: 9. CDR1 is MNHEY and CDR2 is SVGAGI in the germline V gene. CDR3 sequence reads: CASRGDRLLSEAFF. The DNA for the CDR3 is TGTGCCAGCAGGGGGGACAGGTTGTTGTCTGAAGCTTTCTTT.